A selection of T cell receptor beta chains follows, all from one sample in a study of post-analysis software for immune sequencing data. TCRdb passed the PCR reads through MiXCR, listing each CDR3 protein once. Found here are around 200,000 distinct CDR3 sequences, 29% of them singletons; the top ten hold about 3.4%. The material sequenced was blood. The receptors were sampled from a girl aged 2-17 years with multiple sclerosis. CDR3s include the opening cysteine and the closing phenylalanine or tryptophan. D genes are given only for firm matches. The listing skips clone size in some rows; elsewhere it reads once, few, many or a size class.

.	TRBV20-1	TRBJ2-3	many	CSARGSGTVTDTQYF	TGCAGTGCTAGAGGCTCCGGGACCGTAACAGATACGCAGTATTTT
.	TRBV15	TRBJ1-2	.	CATGEGDPYGYTF	TGTGCCACCGGCGAGGGGGACCCCTATGGCTACACCTTC
.	TRBV7-9	TRBJ1-1	many	CASSLVVGDEAFF	TGTGCCAGCAGCCTCGTTGTCGGGGATGAAGCTTTCTTT
TRBD2	TRBV28	TRBJ2-1	.	CASSSPSGSAVYQFF	TGTGCCAGCAGTTCACCTAGCGGGAGCGCCGTGTACCAGTTCTTC
TRBD1	TRBV18	TRBJ2-1	many	CASSPGDRSKQFF	TGTGCCAGCTCACCAGGGGACAGGTCGAAGCAGTTCTTC
.	TRBV6-6	TRBJ2-7	.	CASRPPTLVSQYF	TGTGCCAGCAGGCCCCCTACCCTCGTCTCGCAGTACTTC
.	TRBV2	TRBJ2-3	once	CASGVDRSGGDTQYF	TGTGCCAGCGGCGTCGACAGGTCGGGCGGAGATACGCAGTATTTT
.	TRBV28	TRBJ1-2	many	CASSEAGPIYGYTF	TGTGCCAGCAGTGAAGCGGGACCGATCTATGGCTACACCTTC
TRBD1	TRBV25-1	TRBJ1-1	few	CASSERDRGPEAFF	TGTGCCAGCAGTGAACGGGACAGGGGGCCTGAAGCTTTCTTT
.	TRBV28	TRBJ1-6	.	CASSLAGTQGSPPHF	TGTGCCAGCAGTTTAGCCGGGACCCAGGGTTCACCCCCCCACTTT
.	TRBV15	TRBJ2-7	many	CATSRVGTSYEQYF	TGTGCCACCAGCAGAGTGGGGACATCCTACGAGCAGTACTTC
.	TRBV5-1	TRBJ2-7	many	CATHSGGEQYF	TGCGCCACCCACTCTGGAGGCGAGCAGTACTTC
TRBD2	TRBV20-1	TRBJ2-1	.	CSARALAGNYNEQFF	TGCAGTGCTAGGGCCCTAGCGGGGAACTACAATGAGCAGTTCTTC
TRBD1	TRBV20-1	TRBJ1-6	.	CSARLDRGTNSPLHF	TGCAGTGCTAGACTTGACAGGGGGACGAATTCACCCCTCCACTTT
TRBD2	TRBV5-1	TRBJ2-1	many	CASSPDPSGSSYNEQFF	TGCGCCAGCAGCCCGGACCCTAGCGGTAGCTCCTACAATGAGCAGTTCTTC
TRBD1	TRBV20-1	TRBJ1-6	.	CSARDSRGLVRTPLHF	TGCAGTGCTAGAGATTCAAGGGGGCTAGTTAGGACACCCCTCCACTTT
TRBD1	TRBV4-1	TRBJ2-7	.	CASSGTGLEQYF	TGCGCCAGCAGCGGGACAGGGCTCGAGCAGTACTTC
.	TRBV20-1	TRBJ1-2	few	CSAIRGAGYGYTF	TGCAGTGCTATAAGGGGCGCAGGCTATGGCTACACCTTC
TRBD2	TRBV2	TRBJ2-7	.	CASSGTSFYNEQYF	TGTGCCAGCAGCGGGACTAGCTTTTACAATGAGCAGTACTTC
.	TRBV12-3/TRBV12-4	TRBJ1-6	.	CASTLGRTALHF	TGTGCCAGCACCCTCGGAAGAACGGCCCTCCACTTT
.	TRBV5-1	TRBJ2-7	.	CASSLERRSYEQYF	TGCGCCAGCAGCTTGGAGCGCCGCTCCTACGAGCAGTACTTC
.	TRBV6-1	TRBJ2-1	many	CASSEIAVGGSYNEQFF	TGTGCCAGCAGTGAGATAGCGGTCGGGGGTTCCTACAATGAGCAGTTCTTC
.	TRBV2	TRBJ2-5	many	CASSEATKTQYF	TGTGCCAGCAGTGAAGCAACGAAGACCCAGTACTTC
TRBD1	TRBV12-3/TRBV12-4	TRBJ1-2	few	CASSLKGQGYGYTF	TGTGCCAGCAGTTTAAAGGGACAGGGGTATGGCTACACCTTC
.	TRBV20-1	TRBJ1-2	few	CSAGGPSYGYTF	TGCAGTGCTGGGGGACCGTCCTATGGCTACACCTTC
TRBD1	TRBV4-1	TRBJ1-6	many	CASSQVQGDGSPLHF	TGCGCCAGCAGCCAAGTACAGGGGGATGGTTCACCCCTCCACTTT
.	TRBV28	TRBJ2-6	many	CASSSPNVLTF	TGTGCCAGCAGTTCCCCCAACGTCCTGACTTTC